This T cell receptor (beta chain) was identified during a study of T cell clonality in common variable immunodeficiency. This clone has a count of ten or more. Its antigen is unidentified. The missing CDR3 end, 3 residues past where the read stops, is filled in from the germline J gene. CVID meant reduced serum IgG, IgA and/or IgM plus specific antibody deficiency. Both groups were predominantly of Caucasian heritage. Germline loops: CDR1 LNHDA, CDR2 SQIVND (reference sequence). The CDR3 is 16 residues long. V was trimmed by 1 base and J by 0 bases, leaving 9 bases between them. Regarding the study as a whole: Common variable immunodeficiency TCR beta sequences reportedly had fewer deletions and N-nucleotide insertions. CVID subjects shared fewer TCRbeta clones than healthy controls did.

TCRdb's table, derived via immunoSEQ multiplex PCR, lists solely in-frame clones and lacks some. Recorded here are around 28,000 clones, none singletons. The specimen was peripheral blood mononuclear cells. V usage is TRBV19 and J usage is TRBJ1-4; D unclear. The sequence came from a human donor with common variable immunodeficiency. CDR3: CASSIVYRPTNEKLFF. CDR3 DNA (partial): TGTGCCAGTAGTATAGTGTACAGACCAACTAATGAAAAA.